This TCR beta chain came from a study of Ad26.COV2.S vaccination and SARS-CoV-2 variants. This clone was observed once. CDR1 is LGHDT and CDR2 is YNNKEL in the germline V gene (reference sequence). The CDR3 extends over 12 amino acids. With 4 bases clipped from V and 12 bases from J, the junction kept 4 bases outside the gene matches. This sample's treatment: roughly 18 received Ad26.COV2.S at low or high dose, single or two shots; several received placebo; per-sample allocation not given. After the first vaccine or placebo injection, samples were drawn on day 63. Generated by immunoSEQ multiplex PCR, the TCRdb table keeps only in-frame clones and is missing some. The repertoire holds hundreds of thousands of clones, about 88% seen once, with around 6.4% in the top ten.

The V gene is TRBV3-1 (or the pseudogene TRBV3-2), the J gene TRBJ2-3, with TRBD2 matching over 10 bases. The material sequenced was peripheral blood, taken in a trial of Ad26.COV2.S vaccine versus placebo. The TCR originated in a person aged 18 to 59 who received the Ad26.COV2.S COVID-19 vaccine or a placebo. The CDR3 sequence: CASSLAGGIQYF. The CDR3 coding sequence is TGTGCCAGCAGCCTAGCGGGAGGAATCCAGTATTTT.